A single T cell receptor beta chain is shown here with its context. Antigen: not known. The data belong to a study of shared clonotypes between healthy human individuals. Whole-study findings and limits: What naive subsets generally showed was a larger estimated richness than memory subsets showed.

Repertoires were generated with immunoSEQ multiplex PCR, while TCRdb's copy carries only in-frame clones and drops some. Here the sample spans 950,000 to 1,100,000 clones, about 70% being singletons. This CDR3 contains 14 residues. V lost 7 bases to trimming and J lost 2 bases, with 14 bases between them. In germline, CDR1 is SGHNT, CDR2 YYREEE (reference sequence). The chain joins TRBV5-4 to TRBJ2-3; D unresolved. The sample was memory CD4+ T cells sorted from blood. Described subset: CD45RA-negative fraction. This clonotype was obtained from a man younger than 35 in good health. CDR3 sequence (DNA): TGTGCCAGCTCGCAGGCGCGAATCACAGATACGCAGTATTTT. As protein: CASSQARITDTQYF. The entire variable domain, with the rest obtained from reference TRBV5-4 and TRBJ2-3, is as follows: ETGVTQSPTHLIKTRGQQVTLRCSSQSGHNTVSWYQQALGQGPQFIFQYYREEENGRGNFPPRFSGLQFPNYSSELNVNALELDDSALYLCASSQARITDTQYFGPGTRLTVL.